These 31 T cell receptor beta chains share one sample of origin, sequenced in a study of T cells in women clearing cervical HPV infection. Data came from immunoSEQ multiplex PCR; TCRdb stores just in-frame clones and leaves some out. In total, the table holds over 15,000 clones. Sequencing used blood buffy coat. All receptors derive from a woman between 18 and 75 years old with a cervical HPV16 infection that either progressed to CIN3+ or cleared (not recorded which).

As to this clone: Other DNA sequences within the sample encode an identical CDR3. Partial CDR3 DNA: TGTGCCAGCAGCCCGAGACAACGCTCTGGAAACACC. It translates to CASSPRQRSGNT. The full-length CDR3 reads as CASSPRQRSGNTIYF. The chain links TRBV7-2 to TRBJ1-3; D is unclear. The CDR3 end is not reached by the read, which stops 3 residues before it; the germline J gene fills it in. Per germline, CDR1 SGHTA and CDR2 FQGNSA. The CDR3 totals 15 residues. Trimming left V 5 bases short and J 0 bases short, with 11 bases between.

CDR3 sequence: CSAPDRGGYGYTF. Partial CDR3 DNA: TGCAGTGCTCCGGACAGGGGAGGTTATGGC. The V and J genes are TRBV20-1 and TRBJ1-2; the match to TRBD1 covers 9 bases. The observed sequence ends 3 residues before the CDR3 terminus, with the missing tail filled in from the germline J gene. The CDR3 spans 13 residues. Germline V gene lookup returns CDR1 DFQATT and CDR2 SNEGSKA (reference sequence). J was trimmed by 5 bases and V by 5 bases; bases with no gene match: 6.

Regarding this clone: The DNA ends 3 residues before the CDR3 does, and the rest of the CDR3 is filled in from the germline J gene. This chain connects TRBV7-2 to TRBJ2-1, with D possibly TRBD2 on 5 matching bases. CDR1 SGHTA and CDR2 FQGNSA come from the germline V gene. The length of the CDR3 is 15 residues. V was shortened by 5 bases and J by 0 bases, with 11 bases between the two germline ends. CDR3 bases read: TGTGCCAGCAGCCCTAGCTCAAGCTCCTACAATGAG. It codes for CASSPSSSSYNE. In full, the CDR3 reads CASSPSSSSYNEQFF.

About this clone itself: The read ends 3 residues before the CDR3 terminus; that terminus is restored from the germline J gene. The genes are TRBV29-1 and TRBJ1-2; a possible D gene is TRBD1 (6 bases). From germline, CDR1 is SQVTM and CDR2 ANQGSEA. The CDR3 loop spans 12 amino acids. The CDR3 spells CSVEGQGFEYTF. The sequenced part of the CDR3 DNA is TGCAGCGTTGAAGGTCAGGGGTTTGAG. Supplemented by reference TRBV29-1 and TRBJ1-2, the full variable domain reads SAVISQKPSRDICQRGTSLTIQCQVDSQVTMMFWYRQQPGQSLTLIATANQGSEATYESGFVIDKFPISRPNLTFSTLTVSNMSPEDSSIYLCSVEGQGFEYTFGSGTRLTVV.

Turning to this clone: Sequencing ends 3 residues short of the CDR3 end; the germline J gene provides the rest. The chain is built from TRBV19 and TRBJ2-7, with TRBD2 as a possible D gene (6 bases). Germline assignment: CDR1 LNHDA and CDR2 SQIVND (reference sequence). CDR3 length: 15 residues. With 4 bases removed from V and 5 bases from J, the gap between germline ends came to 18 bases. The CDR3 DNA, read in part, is TGTGCCAGTAGTACCCGGGGGACTTTCGGTGACGAG. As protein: CASSTRGTFGDE. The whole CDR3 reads CASSTRGTFGDEQYF.

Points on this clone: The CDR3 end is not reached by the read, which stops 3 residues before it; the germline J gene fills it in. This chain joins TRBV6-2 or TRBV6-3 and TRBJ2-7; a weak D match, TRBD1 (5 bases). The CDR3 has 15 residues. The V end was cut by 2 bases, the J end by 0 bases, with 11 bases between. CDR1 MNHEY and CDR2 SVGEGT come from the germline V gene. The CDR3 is CASSYGTGNSYEQYF. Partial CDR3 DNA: TGTGCCAGCAGTTACGGAACAGGAAACTCCTACGAG.

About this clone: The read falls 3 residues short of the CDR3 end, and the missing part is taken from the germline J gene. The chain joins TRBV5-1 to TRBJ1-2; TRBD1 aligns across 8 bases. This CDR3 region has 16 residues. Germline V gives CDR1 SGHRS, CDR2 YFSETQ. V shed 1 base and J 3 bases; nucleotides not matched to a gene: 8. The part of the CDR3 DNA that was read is TGCGCCAGCAGCTTGTCTCCGGGACAGGCCGACTATGGC. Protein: CASSLSPGQADYG. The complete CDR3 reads CASSLSPGQADYGYTF.

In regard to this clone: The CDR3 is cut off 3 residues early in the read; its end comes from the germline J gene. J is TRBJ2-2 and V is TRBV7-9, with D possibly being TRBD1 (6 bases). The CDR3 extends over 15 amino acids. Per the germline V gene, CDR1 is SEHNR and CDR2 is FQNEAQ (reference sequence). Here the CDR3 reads CASSLSGATNEKLFF. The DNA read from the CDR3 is TGTGCCAGCAGCCTTTCAGGGGCAACTAATGAAAAG.

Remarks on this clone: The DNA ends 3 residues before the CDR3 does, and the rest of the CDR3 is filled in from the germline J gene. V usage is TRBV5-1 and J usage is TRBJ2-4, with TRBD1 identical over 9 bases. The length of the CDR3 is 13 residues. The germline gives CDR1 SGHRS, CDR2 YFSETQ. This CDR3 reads CASSLGQGDGQYF. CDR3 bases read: TGCGCCAGCAGCCTGGGACAGGGCGACGGT. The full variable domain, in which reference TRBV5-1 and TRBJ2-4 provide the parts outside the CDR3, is KAGVTQTPRYLIKTRGQQVTLSCSPISGHRSVSWYQQTPGQGLQFLFEYFSETQRNKGNFPGRFSGRQFSNSRSEMNVSTLELGDSALYLCASSLGQGDGQYFGAGTRLSVL.

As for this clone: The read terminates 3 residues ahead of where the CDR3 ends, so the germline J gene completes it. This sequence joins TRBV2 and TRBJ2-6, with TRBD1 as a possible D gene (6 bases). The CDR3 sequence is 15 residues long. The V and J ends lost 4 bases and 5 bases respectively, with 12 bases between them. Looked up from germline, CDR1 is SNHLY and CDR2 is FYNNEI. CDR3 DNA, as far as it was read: TGTGCCAGCAGTGGGCAGGGGTCTCGGGCCAACGTC. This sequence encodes CASSGQGSRANV. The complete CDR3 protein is CASSGQGSRANVLTF.

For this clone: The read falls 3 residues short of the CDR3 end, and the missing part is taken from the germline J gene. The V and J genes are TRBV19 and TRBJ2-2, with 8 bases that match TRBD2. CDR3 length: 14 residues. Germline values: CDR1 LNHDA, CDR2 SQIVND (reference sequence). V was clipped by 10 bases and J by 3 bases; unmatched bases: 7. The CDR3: CATRAGVYTGELFF. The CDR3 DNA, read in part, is TGTGCCACCAGAGCGGGGGTCTACACCGGGGAG.

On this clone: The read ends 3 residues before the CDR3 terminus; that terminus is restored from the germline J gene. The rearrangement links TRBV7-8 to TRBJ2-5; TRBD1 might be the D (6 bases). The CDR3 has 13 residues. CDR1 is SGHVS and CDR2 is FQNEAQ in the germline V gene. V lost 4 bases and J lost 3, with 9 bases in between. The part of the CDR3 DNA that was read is TGTGCCAGCAGCTCCACAGGGAAAGAGACC. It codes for CASSSTGKET. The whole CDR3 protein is CASSSTGKETQYF.

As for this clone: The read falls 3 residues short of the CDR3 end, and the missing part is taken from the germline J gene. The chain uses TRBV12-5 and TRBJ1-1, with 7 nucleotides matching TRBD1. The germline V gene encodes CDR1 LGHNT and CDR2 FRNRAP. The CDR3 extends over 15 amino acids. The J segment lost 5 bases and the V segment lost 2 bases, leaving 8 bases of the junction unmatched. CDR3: CASGLTQGSGTEAFF. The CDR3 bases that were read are TGTGCTAGTGGTTTGACACAGGGGTCAGGAACTGAA.

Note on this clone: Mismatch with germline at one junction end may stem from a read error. The CDR3 reads CASSQEGGTKNIQYF. The covered CDR3 bases are TGCGCCAGCAGCCAAGAAGGGGGCACCAAAAACATT. The gene calls are TRBV4-2 and TRBJ2-4, with 7 bases fitting TRBD1. Read data end 3 residues before the CDR3 end; the end is taken from the germline J gene. The germline V gene encodes CDR1 LGHNA and CDR2 YNFKEQ. The CDR3 consists of 15 residues.

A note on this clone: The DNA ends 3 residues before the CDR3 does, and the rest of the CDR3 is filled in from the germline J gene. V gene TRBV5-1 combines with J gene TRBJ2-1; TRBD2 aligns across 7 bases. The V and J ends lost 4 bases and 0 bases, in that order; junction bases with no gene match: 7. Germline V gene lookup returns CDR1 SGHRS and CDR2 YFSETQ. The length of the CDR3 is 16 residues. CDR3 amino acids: CASSQTSPSSYNEQFF. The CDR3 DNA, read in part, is TGCGCCAGCAGCCAGACTAGCCCGAGCTCCTACAATGAG.

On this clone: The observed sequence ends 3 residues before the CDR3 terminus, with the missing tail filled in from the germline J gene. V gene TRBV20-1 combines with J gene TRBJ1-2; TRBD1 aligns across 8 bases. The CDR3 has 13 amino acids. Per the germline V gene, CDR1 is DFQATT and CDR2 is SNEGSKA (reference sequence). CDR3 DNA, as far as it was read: TGCAGTGCTAGGGAAAGGACAGGGAAGGGC. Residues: CSARERTGKG. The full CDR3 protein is CSARERTGKGYTF.

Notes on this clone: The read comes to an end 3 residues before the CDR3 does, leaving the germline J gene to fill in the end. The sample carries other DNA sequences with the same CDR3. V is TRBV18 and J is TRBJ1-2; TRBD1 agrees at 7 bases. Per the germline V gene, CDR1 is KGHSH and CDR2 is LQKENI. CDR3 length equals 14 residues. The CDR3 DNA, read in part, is TGTGCCAGCTCCCCATACGGGACAGCCTACGAC. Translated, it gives CASSPYGTAYD. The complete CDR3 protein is CASSPYGTAYDYTF. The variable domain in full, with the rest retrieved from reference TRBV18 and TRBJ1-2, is NAGVMQNPRHLVRRRGQEARLRCSPMKGHSHVYWYRQLPEEGLKFMVYLQKENIIDESGMPKERFSAEFPKEGPSILRIQQVVRGDSAAYFCASSPYGTAYDYTFGSGTRLTVV.

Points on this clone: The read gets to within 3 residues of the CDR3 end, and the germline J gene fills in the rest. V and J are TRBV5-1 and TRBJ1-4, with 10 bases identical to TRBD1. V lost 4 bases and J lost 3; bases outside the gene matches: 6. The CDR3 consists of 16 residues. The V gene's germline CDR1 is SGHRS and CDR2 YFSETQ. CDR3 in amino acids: CASSPGTGAANEKLFF. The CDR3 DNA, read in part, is TGCGCCAGCAGCCCCGGGACAGGGGCCGCTAATGAAAAA.

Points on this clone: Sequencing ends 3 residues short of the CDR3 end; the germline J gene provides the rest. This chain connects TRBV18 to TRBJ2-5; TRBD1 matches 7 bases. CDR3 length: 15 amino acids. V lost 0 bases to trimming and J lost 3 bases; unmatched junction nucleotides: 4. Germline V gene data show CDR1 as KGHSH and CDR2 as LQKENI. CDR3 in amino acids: CASSPPDRFEETQYF. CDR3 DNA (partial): TGTGCCAGCTCACCACCGGACAGGTTCGAAGAGACC.

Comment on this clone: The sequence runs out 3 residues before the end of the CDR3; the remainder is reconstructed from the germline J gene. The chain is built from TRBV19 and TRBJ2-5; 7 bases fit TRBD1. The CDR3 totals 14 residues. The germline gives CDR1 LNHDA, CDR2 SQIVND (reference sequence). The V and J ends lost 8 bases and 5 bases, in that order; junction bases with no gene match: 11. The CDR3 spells CASRLTGSSETQYF. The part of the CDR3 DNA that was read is TGTGCCAGTCGCCTGACAGGGAGCTCTGAGACC.

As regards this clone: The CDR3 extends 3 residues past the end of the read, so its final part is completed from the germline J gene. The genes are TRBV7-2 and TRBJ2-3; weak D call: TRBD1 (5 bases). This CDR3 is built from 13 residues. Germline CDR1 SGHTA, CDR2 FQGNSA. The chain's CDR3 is CASSILTDGTQYF. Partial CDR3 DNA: TGTGCCAGCAGCATCTTGACAGATGGGACG. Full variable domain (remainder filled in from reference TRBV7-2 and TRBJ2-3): GAGVSQSPSNKVTEKGKDVELRCDPISGHTALYWYRQSLGQGLEFLIYFQGNSAPDKSGLPSDRFSAERTGGSVSTLTIQRTQQEDSAVYLCASSILTDGTQYFGPGTRLTVL.

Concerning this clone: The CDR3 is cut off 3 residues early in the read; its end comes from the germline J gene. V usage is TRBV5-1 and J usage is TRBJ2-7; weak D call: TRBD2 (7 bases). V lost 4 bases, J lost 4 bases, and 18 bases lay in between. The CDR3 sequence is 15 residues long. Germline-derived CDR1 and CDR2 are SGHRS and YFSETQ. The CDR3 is CASSPAGGLKYEQYF. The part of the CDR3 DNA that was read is TGCGCCAGCAGCCCAGCCGGGGGGCTTAAGTACGAG.

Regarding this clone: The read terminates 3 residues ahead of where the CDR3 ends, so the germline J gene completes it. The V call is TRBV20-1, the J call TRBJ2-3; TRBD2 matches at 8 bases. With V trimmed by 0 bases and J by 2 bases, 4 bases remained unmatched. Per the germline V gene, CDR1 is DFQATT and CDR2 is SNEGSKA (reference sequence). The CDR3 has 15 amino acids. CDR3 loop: CSARDSGGATDTQYF. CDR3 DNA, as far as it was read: TGCAGTGCTAGAGATTCCGGGGGGGCCACAGATACG.

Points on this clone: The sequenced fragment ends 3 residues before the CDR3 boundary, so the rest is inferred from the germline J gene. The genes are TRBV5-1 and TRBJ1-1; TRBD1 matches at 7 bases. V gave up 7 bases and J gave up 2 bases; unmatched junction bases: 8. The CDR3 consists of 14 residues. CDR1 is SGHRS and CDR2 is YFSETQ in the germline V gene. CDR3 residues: CASGPGTVNTEAFF. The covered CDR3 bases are TGCGCCAGCGGGCCCGGGACAGTTAACACTGAA.

The CDR3 reads CASSLQGSYEQYF. Incomplete CDR3 DNA: TGTGCCAGCAGCTTGCAGGGCTCCTACGAG. V and J are TRBV5-5 and TRBJ2-7; a weak D match, TRBD1 (5 bases). The missing CDR3 end, 3 residues past where the read stops, is filled in from the germline J gene. The germline V and J ends were trimmed by 1 base and 0 bases, with 5 bases remaining between them. Looked up from germline, CDR1 is SGHKS and CDR2 is YYEKEE (reference sequence). The CDR3 is 13 amino acids.

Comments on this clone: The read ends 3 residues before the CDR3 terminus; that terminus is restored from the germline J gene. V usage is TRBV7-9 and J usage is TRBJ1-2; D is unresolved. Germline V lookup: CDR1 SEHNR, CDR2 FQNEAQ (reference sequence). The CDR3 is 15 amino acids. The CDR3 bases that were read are TGTGCCAGCAGCTTAGTACTTGGCAGCACAGATACC. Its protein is CASSLVLGSTDT. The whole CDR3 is CASSLVLGSTDTYTF.

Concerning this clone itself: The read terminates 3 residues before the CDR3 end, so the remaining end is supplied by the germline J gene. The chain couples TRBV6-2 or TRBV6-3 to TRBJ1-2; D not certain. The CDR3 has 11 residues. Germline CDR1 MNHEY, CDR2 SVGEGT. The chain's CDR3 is CASSYSVDYTF. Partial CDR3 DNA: TGTGCCAGCAGTTACTCGGTAGAC.

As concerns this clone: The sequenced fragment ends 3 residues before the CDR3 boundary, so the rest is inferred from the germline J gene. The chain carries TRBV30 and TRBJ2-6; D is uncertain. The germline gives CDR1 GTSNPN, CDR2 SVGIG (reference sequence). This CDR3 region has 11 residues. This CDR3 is CAWSTTGVLTF. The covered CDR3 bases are TGTGCCTGGAGTACCACCGGGGTC.

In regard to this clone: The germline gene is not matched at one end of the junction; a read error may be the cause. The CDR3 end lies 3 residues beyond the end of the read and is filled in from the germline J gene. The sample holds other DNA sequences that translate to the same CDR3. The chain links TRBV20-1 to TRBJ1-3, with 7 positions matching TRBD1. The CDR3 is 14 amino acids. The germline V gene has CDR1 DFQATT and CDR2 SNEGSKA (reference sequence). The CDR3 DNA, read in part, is TGCAGTGCTAGGGGGACAGTTGGTGGAAACACG. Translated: CSARGTVGGNT. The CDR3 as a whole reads CSARGTVGGNTIYF.

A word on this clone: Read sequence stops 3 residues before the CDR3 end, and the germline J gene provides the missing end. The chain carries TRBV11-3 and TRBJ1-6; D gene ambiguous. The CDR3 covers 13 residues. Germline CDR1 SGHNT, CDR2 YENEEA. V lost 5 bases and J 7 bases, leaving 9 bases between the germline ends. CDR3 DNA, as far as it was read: TGTGCCAGCAGCACGGGTCAGAATTCACCC. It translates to CASSTGQNSP. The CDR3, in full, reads CASSTGQNSPLHF. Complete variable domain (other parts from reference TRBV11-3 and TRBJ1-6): EAGVVQSPRYKIIEKKQPVAFWCNPISGHNTLYWYLQNLGQGPELLIRYENEEAVDDSQLPKDRFSAERLKGVDSTLKIQPAELGDSAVYLCASSTGQNSPLHFGNGTRLTVT.

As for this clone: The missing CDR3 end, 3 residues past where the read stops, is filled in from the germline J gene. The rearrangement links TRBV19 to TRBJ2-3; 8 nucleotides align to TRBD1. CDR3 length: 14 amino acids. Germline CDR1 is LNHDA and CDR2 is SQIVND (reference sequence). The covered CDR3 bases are TGTGCCAGTAGTGTGACAGGGGATCAGGAGACG. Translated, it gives CASSVTGDQET. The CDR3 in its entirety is CASSVTGDQETQYF. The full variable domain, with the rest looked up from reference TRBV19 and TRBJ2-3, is DGGITQSPKYLFRKEGQNVTLSCEQNLNHDAMYWYRQDPGQGLRLIYYSQIVNDFQKGDIAEGYSVSREKKESFPLTVTSAQKNPTAFYLCASSVTGDQETQYFGPGTRLTVL.